This is a list of T cell receptor beta chains from one sample in a study of cytomegalovirus exposure and HLA in healthy donors. Sequencing was performed with immunoSEQ multiplex PCR; in TCRdb, only in-frame clones are kept and a portion is missing. The sample carries under 140,000 clones, around nine tenths recorded once. The sample comprised PBMCs. These receptors were collected from a young woman in good health and CMV-seronegative. Both conserved end residues are part of each CDR3. Fields, in order: J gene, D gene, clone size, V gene, CDR3 length, CDR3 DNA, CDR3 protein. D genes are given only for firm matches. Clone sizes are given selectively: once, few, many, or a class where the clone is expanded.

j_gene: TRBJ2-3; d_gene: TRBD2; abundance: NA; v_gene: TRBV9; len: 15; CDR3nt: TGTGCCAGCAGCGTTACTAGCGGGGGTGCAGATACGCAGTATTTT; CDR3aa: CASSVTSGGADTQYF
j_gene: TRBJ2-7; d_gene: TRBD1; abundance: NA; v_gene: TRBV29-1; len: 14; CDR3nt: TGCAGCGTTGATGTGACAGGGAATAGGTACGAGCAGTACTTC; CDR3aa: CSVDVTGNRYEQYF
j_gene: TRBJ2-7; d_gene: NA; abundance: NA; v_gene: TRBV2; len: 11; CDR3nt: TGTGCCAGCAGCAACAGCTACGAGCAGTACTTC; CDR3aa: CASSNSYEQYF
j_gene: TRBJ2-1; d_gene: TRBD2; abundance: NA; v_gene: TRBV2; len: 16; CDR3nt: TGTGCCAGCAGTGAAAACCCTAGCGGGAGCGGCAATGAGCAGTTCTTC; CDR3aa: CASSENPSGSGNEQFF
j_gene: TRBJ2-7; d_gene: NA; abundance: NA; v_gene: TRBV30; len: 13; CDR3nt: TGTGCCTGGAGTCTATCGGCAGGCTACGAGCAGTACTTC; CDR3aa: CAWSLSAGYEQYF
j_gene: TRBJ1-6; d_gene: TRBD1; abundance: NA; v_gene: TRBV27; len: 14; CDR3nt: TGTGCCAGCAGAGGCGGACAGGGTGGTTCACCCCTCCACTTT; CDR3aa: CASRGGQGGSPLHF
j_gene: TRBJ2-2; d_gene: TRBD1; abundance: NA; v_gene: TRBV4-2; len: 17; CDR3nt: TGTGCCAGCAGCCAGTATTGGCAGGGGGAATACACCGGGGAGCTGTTTTTT; CDR3aa: CASSQYWQGEYTGELFF
j_gene: TRBJ2-7; d_gene: NA; abundance: NA; v_gene: TRBV5-1; len: 14; CDR3nt: TGCGCCAGCAGCTTGATAGGGGCTCAAACCGAGCAGTACTTC; CDR3aa: CASSLIGAQTEQYF
j_gene: TRBJ2-2; d_gene: TRBD1; abundance: NA; v_gene: TRBV30; len: 16; CDR3nt: TGTGCCTGGAGCAAGGGACAGGGGGTGGGGACCGGGGAGCTGTTTTTT; CDR3aa: CAWSKGQGVGTGELFF
j_gene: TRBJ2-2; d_gene: TRBD2; abundance: NA; v_gene: TRBV4-3; len: 14; CDR3nt: TGCGCCAGCAGCCAACCTAGCGGGACCGGGGAGCTGTTTTTT; CDR3aa: CASSQPSGTGELFF
j_gene: TRBJ2-1; d_gene: TRBD1; abundance: NA; v_gene: TRBV6-1; len: 14; CDR3nt: TGTGCCAGCACCTCGACAGGGTTTTACAATGAGCAGTTCTTC; CDR3aa: CASTSTGFYNEQFF
j_gene: TRBJ1-3; d_gene: NA; abundance: NA; v_gene: TRBV7-2; len: 17; CDR3nt: TGTGCCAGCAGCTTAGGGGGCGGGGCAGGGACTGGAAACACCATATATTTT; CDR3aa: CASSLGGGAGTGNTIYF
j_gene: TRBJ2-1; d_gene: NA; abundance: NA; v_gene: TRBV7-2; len: 16; CDR3nt: TGTGCCAGCAGCTTATTTGGGTCCCCACTAGGGAATGAGCAGTTCTTC; CDR3aa: CASSLFGSPLGNEQFF
j_gene: TRBJ1-1; d_gene: TRBD1; abundance: NA; v_gene: TRBV5-1; len: 15; CDR3nt: TGCGCCAGCAGCTTAGGACAGGGAATGAACACTGAAGCTTTCTTT; CDR3aa: CASSLGQGMNTEAFF
j_gene: TRBJ2-1; d_gene: TRBD2; abundance: once; v_gene: TRBV4-2; len: 17; CDR3nt: TGTGCCAGCAGCCCCGGACTAGCGGAGTTCTCCTACAATGAGCAGTTCTTC; CDR3aa: CASSPGLAEFSYNEQFF
j_gene: TRBJ1-2; d_gene: TRBD1; abundance: NA; v_gene: TRBV7-8; len: 14; CDR3nt: TGTGCCAGCAGCTTAGACAGGGGAGACTATGGCTACACCTTC; CDR3aa: CASSLDRGDYGYTF
j_gene: TRBJ2-1; d_gene: TRBD2; abundance: NA; v_gene: TRBV6-5; len: 15; CDR3nt: TGTGCCAGCAGTACTGGACTAGCGGGAGTTAATGAGCAGTTCTTC; CDR3aa: CASSTGLAGVNEQFF